The 32 T cell receptor beta chains below come from one sample, sequenced in a study of Graves' ophthalmopathy and Graves' hyperthyroidism. Scientists amplified the TCR beta CDR3 regions from RNA transcripts. The first round was an RT-PCR with HTBI primers, and the second round was a multiplex PCR. TCRdb re-derived calls from the multiplex PCR reads in MiXCR, one entry per CDR3 protein. This sample carries approximately 380,000 distinct CDR3 sequences, 20% to 25% of them seen once, and the ten largest clones take roughly 3%. The specimen was peripheral blood. The receptors here all came from a woman aged 18-29 years with stable Graves' hyperthyroidism.

The table lists this clonotype with many counts. This chain uses TRBV20-1 with TRBJ2-7; TRBD1 might be the D (6 bases). The CDR3 spans 14 residues. Germline V gene lookup returns CDR1 DFQATT and CDR2 SNEGSKA (reference sequence). V was trimmed by 3 bases and J by 1 base, leaving 13 bases between them. The CDR3 region has the DNA TGCAGTGCTAGCCTCCGGGACAAATCCTACGAGCAGTACTTC. Translation: CSASLRDKSYEQYF.

V and J are TRBV7-9 and TRBJ1-5, with D possibly being TRBD1 (6 bases). The CDR3 is 13 amino acids. Germline CDR1 reads SEHNR; CDR2 reads FQNEAQ (reference sequence). Written as DNA, the CDR3 is TGTGCTGCCTTATCCAGGGGTGGTCAGCCCCAGCATTTT. It specifies CAALSRGGQPQHF.

This clonotype came up a few times. The genes are TRBV12-3 or TRBV12-4 and TRBJ2-4, with D perhaps TRBD2 (6 bases). This CDR3 has 15 residues. Trimming shortened V by 2 bases and J by 3 bases, and 11 bases separated the two germline ends. CDR3 sequence (DNA): TGTGCCAGCAGTTTACTTGCCGGGGGCAAAAACATTCAGTACTTC. The encoded protein is CASSLLAGGKNIQYF.

This clonotype occurred many times. The V gene is TRBV2, the J gene TRBJ2-7, with D possibly being TRBD2 (6 bases). The CDR3 consists of 14 residues. Germline CDR1 and CDR2: SNHLY and FYNNEI. V was shortened by 8 bases and J by 3 bases, with 17 bases between the two germline ends. The CDR3 here is CASLVAGRLYEQYF. CDR3 nucleotides: TGTGCCAGCCTCGTGGCGGGGCGCCTCTACGAGCAGTACTTC.

This clonotype has a count of ten or more. Since a much larger clone is just one base distant, this may be a read error. This is likely a read error, given that the CDR3 carries no conserved phenylalanine or tryptophan at its end. The V call is TRBV20-1, the J call TRBJ1-6; D call uncertain. Per the germline V gene, CDR1 is DFQATT and CDR2 is SNEGSKA (reference sequence). The CDR3 runs to 15 residues. Between the trimmed V and J ends, which lost 1 base and 8 bases, there was a span of 15 bases. The CDR3 sequence: CSARGHLRADSPLHS. The CDR3 DNA follows: TGCAGTGCTAGAGGACACCTAAGGGCAGATTCACCCCTCCACTCT.

This clonotype came up many times. The CDR3 DNA follows: TGTGCCAGTAGTCTATGGGAAATCGGTAATAGCTACACCTTC. Translating gives CASSLWEIGNSYTF. The V and J genes are TRBV19 and TRBJ1-2; D remains ambiguous. Germline CDR1 is LNHDA and CDR2 is SQIVND (reference sequence). CDR3 length equals 14 residues. V gave up 5 bases and J gave up 9 bases, with 19 bases separating them.

This clonotype was observed many times. The V call is TRBV28, the J call TRBJ2-5; D unresolved. CDR1 and CDR2 (germline): MDHEN, SYDVKM. The CDR3 length is 14 residues. The V gene lost 6 bases and the J gene lost 2 bases, with 13 bases spanning the gap. The DNA of the CDR3 is TGTGCCAGCAGCTCATTGTGGGGTCAAGAGACCCAGTACTTC. It encodes CASSSLWGQETQYF.

This clonotype was picked up a small number of times. The CDR3 here is CASSWPWQGPNTGELFF. In DNA form, the CDR3 reads TGCGCCAGCAGCTGGCCCTGGCAGGGCCCGAACACCGGGGAGCTGTTTTTT. The chain has TRBV5-1 and TRBJ2-2, with TRBD1 as a possible D gene (5 bases). The CDR3 has 17 amino acids. Trimming stripped 3 bases from V and 0 bases from J, with 15 bases between. The germline V gene has CDR1 SGHRS and CDR2 YFSETQ.

This clonotype appeared a few times. This sequence joins TRBV30 and TRBJ1-6; possibly TRBD1 for D (5 bases). Trimming left V 0 bases short and J 7 bases short, with 7 bases between. Germline V gene sequence: CDR1 GTSNPN, CDR2 SVGIG (reference sequence). The CDR3 extends over 13 amino acids. As DNA, the CDR3 is TGTGCCTGGAGTGTCAGGGTAAATTCACCCCTCCACTTT. It specifies CAWSVRVNSPLHF.

This clonotype has at least ten counts. This chain's CDR3 is CASRGQNTGELFF. The CDR3 DNA sequence: TGTGCCAGCAGGGGACAGAACACCGGGGAGCTGTTTTTT. The chain employs TRBV2 and TRBJ2-2, with a possible D match to TRBD1 (6 bases). This CDR3 contains 13 residues. V was trimmed by 6 bases and J by 1 base, leaving 6 bases between them. The germline gives CDR1 SNHLY, CDR2 FYNNEI.

The chain combines TRBV12-3 or TRBV12-4 with TRBJ1-2; D gene ambiguous. The CDR3 is 12 residues long. The V end lost 3 bases, the J end lost 4 bases, and 6 bases lay between the germline ends. The CDR3 DNA sequence: TGTGCCAGCAGTTTCCTCCCCTATGGCTACACCTTC. It specifies CASSFLPYGYTF.

This clonotype showed up many times. The chain couples TRBV11-2 to TRBJ2-5; D might be TRBD1 (6 bases). This CDR3 region has 14 residues. Trimming cost V 5 bases and J 4 bases, with 14 bases left between them. Germline loops: CDR1 SGHAT, CDR2 FQNNGV. This CDR3 is CASSPPNRAETQYF. The DNA of the CDR3 is TGTGCCAGCAGCCCTCCTAACAGGGCAGAGACCCAGTACTTC. Looking up the rest from reference TRBV11-2 and TRBJ2-5 gives the full variable domain: EAGVAQSPRYKIIEKRQSVAFWCNPISGHATLYWYQQILGQGPKLLIQFQNNGVVDDSQLPKDRFSAERLKGVDSTLKIQPAKLEDSAVYLCASSPPNRAETQYFGPGTRLLVL.

A remark on this clonotype: Being one base from a much bigger clone, this may be a read error. The rearrangement links TRBV7-9 to TRBJ2-5, with 7 bases matching TRBD1. Germline lookup yields CDR1 SEHNR and CDR2 FQNEAQ (reference sequence). V was clipped by 4 bases and J by 4 bases; unmatched bases: 9. CDR3 length: 15 amino acids. The CDR3 sequence: CASSSDRGRGETQYF. The CDR3, as DNA: TGTGCCAGCAGCTCCGATAGGGGGCGAGGAGAGACCCAGTACTTC. The full variable domain, rest sourced from reference TRBV7-9 and TRBJ2-5, is DTGVSQNPRHKITKRGQNVTFRCDPISEHNRLYWYRQTLGQGPEFLTYFQNEAQLEKSRLLSDRFSAERPKGSFSTLEIQRTEQGDSAMYLCASSSDRGRGETQYFGPGTRLLVL.

This chain links TRBV20-1 with TRBJ1-2; D is perhaps TRBD1 (5 bases). V lost 2 bases, J lost 7 bases, and 23 bases lay in between. This CDR3 is 16 amino acids long. CDR1 DFQATT and CDR2 SNEGSKA come from the germline V gene (reference sequence). CDR3 nucleotide sequence: TGCAGTGCTAGACGGGGGGAGGGGCCTGGGGAACGTGGCTACACCTTC. The encoded protein is CSARRGEGPGERGYTF.

This clonotype was counted at least ten times. The V call is TRBV5-1, the J call TRBJ2-5; 8 positions match TRBD1. Trimming cost V 5 bases and J 3 bases; bases outside gene matches: 9. This CDR3 is built from 15 residues. Germline V gives CDR1 SGHRS, CDR2 YFSETQ. CDR3 DNA: TGCGCCAGCAGTTCCCAGGGGGCAGTAGAAGAGACCCAGTACTTC. Its protein is CASSSQGAVEETQYF.

This clonotype was seen ten or more times. The chain employs TRBV12-5 and TRBJ2-2; 10 bases fit TRBD2. In germline, CDR1 is LGHNT, CDR2 FRNRAP. The ends lost 4 bases at V and 0 bases at J; junction bases unmatched: 2. The CDR3 contains 16 residues. CDR3 loop: CASGSLAGANTGELFF. The CDR3 DNA sequence: TGTGCTAGTGGTTCGCTAGCGGGGGCGAACACCGGGGAGCTGTTTTTT. Variable domain in full (rest from reference TRBV12-5 and TRBJ2-2): DARVTQTPRHKVTEMGQEVTMRCQPILGHNTVFWYRQTMMQGLELLAYFRNRAPLDDSGMPKDRFSAEMPDATLATLKIQPSEPRDSAVYFCASGSLAGANTGELFFGEGSRLTVL.

There are a few counts of this clonotype. V gene TRBV4-2 combines with J gene TRBJ1-2; D remains ambiguous. Trimming cost V 1 base and J 6 bases, with 15 bases left between them. The CDR3 extends over 15 amino acids. Germline V gene data show CDR1 as LGHNA and CDR2 as YNFKEQ. The CDR3 here is CASSQVGWARDGYTF. CDR3 coding DNA: TGTGCCAGCAGCCAAGTGGGATGGGCTCGGGATGGCTACACCTTC.

The chain recombines TRBV12-3 or TRBV12-4 with TRBJ1-1; 7 bases agree with TRBD1. The V gene end was trimmed by 7 bases and the J gene end by 3 bases; junction bases not matched to a gene: 8. This CDR3 spans 14 amino acids. As DNA, the CDR3 is TGTGCCAGCACGATGGGAGGGGGCTACACTGAAGCTTTCTTT. Its protein product is CASTMGGGYTEAFF.

At least ten counts were recorded for this clonotype. The chain links TRBV12-3 or TRBV12-4 to TRBJ1-5; weak D call: TRBD1 (6 bases). The CDR3 spans 15 residues. V lost 6 bases to trimming and J lost 5 bases, with 17 bases between them. CDR3 amino acids: CASRSPGGPDQPQHF. The CDR3 DNA sequence: TGTGCCAGCAGGTCACCCGGGGGGCCTGATCAGCCCCAGCATTTT.

This clonotype was seen ten or more times. The V call is TRBV12-3 or TRBV12-4, the J call TRBJ1-5; the D is unclear. This CDR3 region has 15 residues. Trimming shortened V by 3 bases and J by 0 bases, and 9 bases separated the two germline ends. CDR3 residues: CASSFGPDSNQPQHF. CDR3 nucleotide sequence: TGTGCCAGCAGTTTTGGGCCAGATAGCAATCAGCCCCAGCATTTT.

Ten or more counts support this clonotype. The chain employs TRBV20-1 and TRBJ2-5, with D possibly being TRBD2 (6 bases). Germline-derived CDR1 and CDR2 are DFQATT and SNEGSKA (reference sequence). The CDR3 covers 14 residues. V was shortened by 3 bases and J by 5 bases, with 16 bases between the two germline ends. CDR3 in DNA: TGCAGTGCTAGGGGGCTGGGGGGTTTTGAGACCCAGTACTTC. Its translation: CSARGLGGFETQYF.

The sample holds many counts of this clonotype. This chain uses TRBV7-2 with TRBJ2-7, with 11 bases identical to TRBD2. The CDR3 consists of 16 residues. CDR1 is SGHTA, CDR2 FQGNSA, per germline. The J segment lost 3 bases and the V segment lost 4 bases, leaving 8 bases of the junction unmatched. The CDR3 spells CASSSTTSGSFYEQYF. In DNA, the CDR3 is TGTGCCAGCAGCTCGACAACTAGCGGGAGTTTCTACGAGCAGTACTTC.

This clonotype was seen repeatedly, ten times or more. The gene calls are TRBV6-1 and TRBJ2-5; perhaps TRBD2 as D (5 bases). Germline V gene sequence: CDR1 MNHNS, CDR2 SASEGT. Trimming took 0 bases from V and 4 from J, leaving 15 bases between them. CDR3 length: 16 amino acids. CDR3 in DNA: TGTGCCAGCAGTGAAGCAGGCCTCGCGGGCGTAGAGACCCAGTACTTC. Translation gives CASSEAGLAGVETQYF.

In this sample, this clonotype turned up many times. The rearrangement uses TRBV29-1 and TRBJ2-7, with TRBD2 matching 10 bases. From germline, CDR1 is SQVTM and CDR2 ANQGSEA. The V segment lost 6 bases and the J segment 1 base; nucleotides outside the gene matches: 3. This CDR3 contains 13 residues. The CDR3 here is CSVVLAGSYEQYF. The CDR3 DNA follows: TGCAGCGTAGTACTAGCGGGGTCCTACGAGCAGTACTTC.

As regards this clonotype: One junction end does not reproduce the germline sequence, and a read error may be involved. The chain carries TRBV12-3 or TRBV12-4 and TRBJ2-7; no clear D. This CDR3 has 11 amino acids. CDR3 amino acids: CASSTFYELYF. DNA of the CDR3: TGTGCCAGCAGTACCTTCTACGAGCTGTACTTC.

This clonotype was counted only a few times. This sequence may be a read error, since a much larger clone differs from it by one base. No conserved phenylalanine or tryptophan is present at the end of the CDR3, so a read error is the likely explanation. Here the CDR3 DNA reads TGTGCCAGCAGTGCCTACCTAGTGGGCGCCGAGCAGTACTCC. Residues: CASSAYLVGAEQYS. The V gene is TRBV2, the J gene TRBJ2-7; D not resolved. Germline loops: CDR1 SNHLY, CDR2 FYNNEI. The CDR3 runs 14 residues. V shed 4 bases and J shed 6 bases, with 16 bases lying between them.

In the case of this clonotype: Possible read error: a much larger clone is one base away. The chain links TRBV11-1 to TRBJ2-7; the match to TRBD1 covers 8 bases. CDR3 length: 14 residues. The V and J ends lost 5 bases and 5 bases, in that order; junction bases with no gene match: 8. Germline CDR1 reads SGHAT; CDR2 reads FQDESV (reference sequence). The CDR3 region has the DNA TGTGCCAGCAGCCAGGGGGCCCGGTTCCACGAGCAGTACTTC. Amino acids: CASSQGARFHEQYF.

Ten or more counts support this clonotype. The V and J genes are TRBV3-1 and TRBJ1-1; 9 bases map to TRBD1. Germline CDR1 is LGHDT and CDR2 is YNNKEL (reference sequence). The V segment lost 2 bases and the J segment 1 base; nucleotides outside the gene matches: 11. This CDR3 comprises 18 residues. CDR3: CASSQPGTGIRPNTEAFF. CDR3 coding DNA: TGTGCCAGCAGCCAACCCGGGACAGGGATTCGGCCGAACACTGAAGCTTTCTTT.

The rearrangement links TRBV24-1 to TRBJ2-5; the D gene is possibly TRBD2 (6 bases). The CDR3 covers 15 residues. The V end lost 0 bases, the J end lost 7 bases, and 14 bases lay between the germline ends. Per the germline V gene, CDR1 is KGHDR and CDR2 is SFDVKD. The DNA of the CDR3 is TGTGCCACCAGTGATTTGGTGGCGGGACGAGGGACCCAGTACTTC. Protein: CATSDLVAGRGTQYF.

This clonotype was counted ten times or more. J is TRBJ2-5 and V is TRBV19; tentatively, D is TRBD1 or TRBD2 (7 bases each). This CDR3 has 13 residues. The ends were cut back, 8 bases at V and 2 bases at J, with 12 bases in the middle. CDR1 LNHDA and CDR2 SQIVND come from the germline V gene (reference sequence). This CDR3 is CASRGDSQETQYF. The CDR3 bases are TGTGCCAGTCGGGGGGACAGTCAAGAGACCCAGTACTTC.

Concerning this clonotype itself: Its ends do not fully match the called genes, so a read error is possible. V gene TRBV6-5 combines with J gene TRBJ2-5; perhaps TRBD2 as D (5 bases). The V gene's germline CDR1 is MNHEY and CDR2 SVGAGI. The CDR3 has 15 residues. In DNA form, the CDR3 reads TGTGCCAGCAATTACGCGGCGGGTCTTCAAGAGACCCAGTACTTC. This encodes CASNYAAGLQETQYF.

There are many counts of this clonotype. The rearrangement uses TRBV9 and TRBJ2-2, with a possible D match to TRBD2 (5 bases). From germline, CDR1 is SGDLS and CDR2 YYNGEE. Deletions cut 0 bases from V and 3 bases from J, with 12 bases between. The CDR3 sequence is 16 residues long. This CDR3 reads CASSVAQADYTGELFF. Written as DNA, the CDR3 is TGTGCCAGCAGCGTAGCTCAAGCGGACTACACCGGGGAGCTGTTTTTT.